One and the same sample provided the 5 T cell receptor beta chains below, sequenced in a study of T cell responses to AZD1222 COVID-19 vaccine (dated by TCRdb to about 2021). Library preparation was by the immunoSEQ multiplex PCR assay. What TCRdb holds here is the immuneACCESS table cut down to in-frame rearrangements. Part of the clones is not present; checked against another copy, under half of the missing clones reflect an unresolved V gene, and the others are unexplained. In this sample the table shows over 100,000 clones, about nine tenths of which occur a single time. The ten largest clones add up to 20% to 25% of the sample. The label giving this sample's time point can be read as: baseline before first vaccination. Specimen: peripheral blood, collected on day 0 of AZD1222 vaccination. These receptors all come from an adult in good health.

This rearrangement joins TRBV2 to TRBJ1-1, with a weak D call TRBD1 (5 bases). Between the trimmed V and J ends, which lost 3 bases and 2 bases, there was a span of 7 bases. Germline CDR1 and CDR2: SNHLY and FYNNEI. The CDR3 consists of 13 residues. The CDR3 sequence: CASSEGVNTEAFF. CDR3 nucleotides: TGTGCCAGCAGTGAGGGGGTAAACACTGAAGCTTTCTTT.

The CDR3 protein is CASSLSGGSNTGELFF. CDR3 bases: TGTGCCAGCAGCCTTAGCGGGGGATCGAACACCGGGGAGCTGTTTTTT. The chain recombines TRBV13 with TRBJ2-2, with TRBD2 matching over 9 bases. The V segment lost 5 bases and the J segment 0 bases; nucleotides outside the gene matches: 4. Looked up from germline, CDR1 is PRHDT and CDR2 is FYEKMQ (reference sequence). The CDR3 runs 16 residues.

The chain is built from TRBV6-6 and TRBJ2-7; 8 nucleotides match TRBD2. Germline CDR1 MNHNY, CDR2 SVGAGI (reference sequence). The CDR3 extends over 15 amino acids. V was clipped by 5 bases and J by 6 bases; unmatched bases: 12. The CDR3 loop reads CASSPDLRGGSEQYF. The DNA for the CDR3 is TGTGCCAGCAGTCCGGACTTACGGGGGGGTAGCGAGCAGTACTTC.

This sequence joins TRBV6-5 and TRBJ1-2; D is unresolved. V dropped 3 bases and J dropped 1 base, with 12 bases sitting between them. The V gene's germline CDR1 is MNHEY and CDR2 SVGAGI. The CDR3 has 15 amino acids. The CDR3 DNA is TGTGCCAGCAGTTATTCCCTCGGGGATAACTATGGCTACACCTTC. Its translation is CASSYSLGDNYGYTF.

The rearrangement joins TRBV5-1 to TRBJ1-1, with 12 bases aligning to TRBD1. There are 17 residues in the CDR3. V shed 1 base, J shed 1 base, and the junction held 5 bases outside the gene matches. Germline-derived CDR1 and CDR2 are SGHRS and YFSETQ. Here the CDR3 DNA reads TGCGCCAGCAGCTTGTGGGGGACAGGGGGCACGAACACTGAAGCTTTCTTT. It codes for CASSLWGTGGTNTEAFF.